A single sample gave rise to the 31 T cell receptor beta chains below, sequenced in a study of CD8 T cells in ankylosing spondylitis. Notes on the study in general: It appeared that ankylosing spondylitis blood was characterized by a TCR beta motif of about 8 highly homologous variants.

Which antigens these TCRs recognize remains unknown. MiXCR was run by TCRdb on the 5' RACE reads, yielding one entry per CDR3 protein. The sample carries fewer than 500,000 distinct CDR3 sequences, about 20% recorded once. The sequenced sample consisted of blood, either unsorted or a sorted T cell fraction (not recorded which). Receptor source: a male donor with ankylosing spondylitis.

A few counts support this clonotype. Here the CDR3 DNA reads TGCAGCGTTGGACAAGCAACTAATGAAAAACTGTTTTTT. Translation gives CSVGQATNEKLFF. V usage is TRBV29-1 and J usage is TRBJ1-4; D is unresolved. The CDR3 is 13 amino acids. CDR1 is SQVTM, CDR2 ANQGSEA, per germline. The V end was cut by 4 bases, the J end by 0 bases, with 6 bases between.

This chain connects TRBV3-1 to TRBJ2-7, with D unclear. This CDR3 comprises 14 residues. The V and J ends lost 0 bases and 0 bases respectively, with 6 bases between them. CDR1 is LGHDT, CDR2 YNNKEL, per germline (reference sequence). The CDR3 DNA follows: TGTGCCAGCAGCCAAGAGCGAACCTCCTACGAGCAGTACTTC. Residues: CASSQERTSYEQYF.

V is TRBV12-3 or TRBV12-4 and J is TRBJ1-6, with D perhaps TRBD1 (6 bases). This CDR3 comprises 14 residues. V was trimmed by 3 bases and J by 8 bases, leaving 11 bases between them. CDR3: CASSFSQGHSPLHF. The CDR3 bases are TGTGCCAGCAGTTTCTCACAGGGTCATTCACCCCTCCACTTT.

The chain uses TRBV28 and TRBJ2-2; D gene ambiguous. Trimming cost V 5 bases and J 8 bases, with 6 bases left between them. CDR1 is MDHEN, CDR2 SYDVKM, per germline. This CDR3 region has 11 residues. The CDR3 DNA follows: TGTGCCAGCAGTATCAAGGGGGAGCTGTTTTTT. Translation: CASSIKGELFF.

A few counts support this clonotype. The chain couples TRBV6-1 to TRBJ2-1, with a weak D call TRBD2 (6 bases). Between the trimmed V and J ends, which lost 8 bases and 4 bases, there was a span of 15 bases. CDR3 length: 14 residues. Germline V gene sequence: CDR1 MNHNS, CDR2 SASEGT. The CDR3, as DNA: TGTGCCAGCTGGGGCGGGAATGGTTACAATGAGCAGTTCTTC. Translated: CASWGGNGYNEQFF.

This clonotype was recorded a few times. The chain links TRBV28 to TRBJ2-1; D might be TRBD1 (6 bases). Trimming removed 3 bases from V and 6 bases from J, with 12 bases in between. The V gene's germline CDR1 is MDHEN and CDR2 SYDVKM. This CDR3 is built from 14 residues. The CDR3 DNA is TGTGCCAGCAGTTTGTTAAACAGGGTCAATGAGCAGTTCTTC. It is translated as CASSLLNRVNEQFF.

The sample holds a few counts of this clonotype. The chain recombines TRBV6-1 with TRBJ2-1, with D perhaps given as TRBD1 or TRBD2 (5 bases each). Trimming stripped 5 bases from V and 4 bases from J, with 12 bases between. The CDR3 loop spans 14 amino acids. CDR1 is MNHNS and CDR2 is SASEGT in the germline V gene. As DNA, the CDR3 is TGTGCCAGCAGTCAGGGAGAAGTATACAATGAGCAGTTCTTC. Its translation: CASSQGEVYNEQFF.

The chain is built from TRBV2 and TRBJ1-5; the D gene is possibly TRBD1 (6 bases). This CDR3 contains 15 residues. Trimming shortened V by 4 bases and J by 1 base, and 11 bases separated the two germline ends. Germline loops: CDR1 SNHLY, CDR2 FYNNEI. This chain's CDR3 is CASSVRGLSNQPQHF. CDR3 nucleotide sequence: TGTGCCAGCAGTGTCAGGGGTTTGAGCAATCAGCCCCAGCATTTT.

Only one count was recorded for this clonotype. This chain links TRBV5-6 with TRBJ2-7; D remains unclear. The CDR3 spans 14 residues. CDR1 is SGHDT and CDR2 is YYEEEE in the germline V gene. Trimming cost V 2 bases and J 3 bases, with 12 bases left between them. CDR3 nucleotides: TGTGCCAGCAGCTTTCGTGGGCACGGCTACGAGCAGTACTTC. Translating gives CASSFRGHGYEQYF.

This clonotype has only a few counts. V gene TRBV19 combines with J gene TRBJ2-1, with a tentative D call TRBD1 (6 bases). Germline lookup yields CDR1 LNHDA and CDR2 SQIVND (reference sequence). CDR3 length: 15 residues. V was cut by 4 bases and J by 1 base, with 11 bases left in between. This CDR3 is CASSTNQGSYNEQFF. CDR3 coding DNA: TGTGCCAGTAGTACAAACCAGGGGTCCTACAATGAGCAGTTCTTC.

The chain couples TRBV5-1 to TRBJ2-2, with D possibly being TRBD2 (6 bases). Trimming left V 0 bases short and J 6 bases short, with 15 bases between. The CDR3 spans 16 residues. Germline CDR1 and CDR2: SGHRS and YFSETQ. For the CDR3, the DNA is TGCGCCAGCAGCTTGGTTGGAGGGCCGGTCGCCGGGGAGCTGTTTTTT. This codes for CASSLVGGPVAGELFF.

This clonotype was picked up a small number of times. CDR3 sequence (DNA): TGTGCCAGCAGCTTTGCCCTTAGCACAGATACGCAGTATTTT. Its protein is CASSFALSTDTQYF. V usage is TRBV7-9 and J usage is TRBJ2-3; D not resolved. Germline assignment: CDR1 SEHNR and CDR2 FQNEAQ (reference sequence). The CDR3 runs 14 residues. Trimming removed 3 bases at V and 0 bases at J, with 7 bases between.

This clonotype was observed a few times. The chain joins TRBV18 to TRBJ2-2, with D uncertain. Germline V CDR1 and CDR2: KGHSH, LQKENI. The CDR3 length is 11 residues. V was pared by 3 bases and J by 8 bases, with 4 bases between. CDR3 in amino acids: CASSPLGELFF. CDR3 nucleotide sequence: TGTGCCAGCTCACCGCTGGGGGAGCTGTTTTTT. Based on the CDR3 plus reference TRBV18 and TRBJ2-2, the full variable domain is NAGVMQNPRHLVRRRGQEARLRCSPMKGHSHVYWYRQLPEEGLKFMVYLQKENIIDESGMPKERFSAEFPKEGPSILRIQQVVRGDSAAYFCASSPLGELFFGEGSRLTVL.

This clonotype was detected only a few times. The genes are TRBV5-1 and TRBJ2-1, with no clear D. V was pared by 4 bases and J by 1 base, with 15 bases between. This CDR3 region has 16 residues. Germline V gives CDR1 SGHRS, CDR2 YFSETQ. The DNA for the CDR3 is TGCGCCAGCAGCCCGACTGTAGGTGGATCCTACAATGAGCAGTTCTTC. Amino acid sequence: CASSPTVGGSYNEQFF. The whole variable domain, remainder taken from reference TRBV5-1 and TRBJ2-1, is KAGVTQTPRYLIKTRGQQVTLSCSPISGHRSVSWYQQTPGQGLQFLFEYFSETQRNKGNFPGRFSGRQFSNSRSEMNVSTLELGDSALYLCASSPTVGGSYNEQFFGPGTRLTVL.

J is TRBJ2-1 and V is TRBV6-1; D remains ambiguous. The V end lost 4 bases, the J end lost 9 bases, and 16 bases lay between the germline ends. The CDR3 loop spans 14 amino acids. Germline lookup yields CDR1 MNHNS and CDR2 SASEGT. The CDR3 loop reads CASSVSYGDTEQFF. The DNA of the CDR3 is TGTGCCAGCAGTGTTAGTTATGGGGATACTGAGCAGTTCTTC.

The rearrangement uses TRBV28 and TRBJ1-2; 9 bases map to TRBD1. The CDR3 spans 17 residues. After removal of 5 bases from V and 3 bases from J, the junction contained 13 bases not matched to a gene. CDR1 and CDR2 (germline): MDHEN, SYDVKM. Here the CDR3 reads CASSTSGTGSSDYGYTF. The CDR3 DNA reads TGTGCCAGCAGTACCTCCGGGACAGGGTCATCAGACTATGGCTACACCTTC.

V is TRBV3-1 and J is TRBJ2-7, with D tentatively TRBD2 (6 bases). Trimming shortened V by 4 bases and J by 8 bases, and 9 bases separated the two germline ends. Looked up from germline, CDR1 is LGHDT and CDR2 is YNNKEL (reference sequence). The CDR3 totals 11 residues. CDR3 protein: CASSPGVKQYF. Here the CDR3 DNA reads TGTGCCAGCAGCCCGGGGGTGAAGCAGTACTTC.

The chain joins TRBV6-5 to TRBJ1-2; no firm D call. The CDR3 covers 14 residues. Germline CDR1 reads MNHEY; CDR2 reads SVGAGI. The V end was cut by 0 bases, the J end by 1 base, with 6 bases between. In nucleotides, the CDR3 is TGTGCCAGCAGTTACTCGAGGGATAACTATGGCTACACCTTC. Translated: CASSYSRDNYGYTF.

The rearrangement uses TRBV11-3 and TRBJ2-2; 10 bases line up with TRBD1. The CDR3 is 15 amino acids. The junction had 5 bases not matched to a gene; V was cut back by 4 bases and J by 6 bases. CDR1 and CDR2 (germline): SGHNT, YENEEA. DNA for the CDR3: TGTGCCAGCAGCTCCGGGACAGGGGTGTCCGGGGAGCTGTTTTTT. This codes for CASSSGTGVSGELFF.

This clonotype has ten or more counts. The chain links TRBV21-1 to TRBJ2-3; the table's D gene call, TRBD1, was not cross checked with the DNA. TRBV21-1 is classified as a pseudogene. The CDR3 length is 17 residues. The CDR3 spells CASRNRGVTVDGETQYF. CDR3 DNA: TGTGCCAGCAGAAACCGAGGGGTCACAGTGGATGGGGAAACGCAGTATTTT.

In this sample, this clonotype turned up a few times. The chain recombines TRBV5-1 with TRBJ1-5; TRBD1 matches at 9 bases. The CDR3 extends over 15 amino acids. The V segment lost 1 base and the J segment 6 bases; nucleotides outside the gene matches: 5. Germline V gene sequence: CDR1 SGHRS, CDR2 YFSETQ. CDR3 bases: TGCGCCAGCAGCTTGACAGGGGGCTCGAGTCAGCCCCAGCATTTT. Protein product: CASSLTGGSSQPQHF.

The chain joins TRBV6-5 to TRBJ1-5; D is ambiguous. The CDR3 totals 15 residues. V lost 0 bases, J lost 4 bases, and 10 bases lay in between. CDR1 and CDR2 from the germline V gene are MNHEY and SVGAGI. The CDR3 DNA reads TGTGCCAGCAGTTACTCGTACACCTTAAATCAGCCCCAGCATTTT. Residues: CASSYSYTLNQPQHF.

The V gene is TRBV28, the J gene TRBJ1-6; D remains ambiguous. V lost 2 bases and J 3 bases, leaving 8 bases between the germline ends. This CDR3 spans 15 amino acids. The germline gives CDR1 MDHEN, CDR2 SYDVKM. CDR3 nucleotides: TGTGCCAGCAGTTTACCACTGAGCTATAATTCACCCCTCCACTTT. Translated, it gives CASSLPLSYNSPLHF.

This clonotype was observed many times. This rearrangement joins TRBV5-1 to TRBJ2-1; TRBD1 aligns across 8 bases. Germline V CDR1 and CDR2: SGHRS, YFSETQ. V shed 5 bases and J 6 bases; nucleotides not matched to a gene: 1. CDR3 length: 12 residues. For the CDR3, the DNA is TGCGCCAGCAGGGACAGGGTCAATGAGCAGTTCTTC. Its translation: CASRDRVNEQFF.

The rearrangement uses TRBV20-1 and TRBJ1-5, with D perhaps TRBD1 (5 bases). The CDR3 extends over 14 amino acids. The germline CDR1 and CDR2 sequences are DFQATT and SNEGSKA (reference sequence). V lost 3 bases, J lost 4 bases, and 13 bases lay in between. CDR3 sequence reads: CSASPIGGNQPQHF. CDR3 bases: TGCAGTGCTAGCCCTATCGGGGGAAATCAGCCCCAGCATTTT.

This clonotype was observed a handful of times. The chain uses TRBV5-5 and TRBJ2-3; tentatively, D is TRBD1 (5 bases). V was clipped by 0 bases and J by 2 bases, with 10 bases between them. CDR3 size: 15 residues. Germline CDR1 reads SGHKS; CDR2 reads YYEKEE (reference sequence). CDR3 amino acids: CASSLARGYTDTQYF. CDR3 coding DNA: TGTGCCAGCAGCTTGGCAAGGGGTTACACAGATACGCAGTATTTT. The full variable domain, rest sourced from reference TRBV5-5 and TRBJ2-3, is DAGVTQSPTHLIKTRGQQVTLRCSPISGHKSVSWYQQVLGQGPQFIFQYYEKEERGRGNFPDRFSARQFPNYSSELNVNALLLGDSALYLCASSLARGYTDTQYFGPGTRLTVL.

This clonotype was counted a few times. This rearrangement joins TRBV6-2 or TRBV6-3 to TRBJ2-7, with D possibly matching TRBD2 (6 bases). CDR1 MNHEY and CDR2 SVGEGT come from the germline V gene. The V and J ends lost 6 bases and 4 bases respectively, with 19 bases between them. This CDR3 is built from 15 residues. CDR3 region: CASSYRRGVLYEQYF. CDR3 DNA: TGTGCCAGCAGCTACCGGAGGGGCGTGTTGTACGAGCAGTACTTC.

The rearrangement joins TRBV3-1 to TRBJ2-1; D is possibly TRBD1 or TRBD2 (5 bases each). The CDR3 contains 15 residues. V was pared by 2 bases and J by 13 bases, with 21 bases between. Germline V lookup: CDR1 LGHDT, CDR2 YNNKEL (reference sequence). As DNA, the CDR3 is TGTGCCAGCAGCCAACAGGCAGGGAGTTATGGGGGTCAGTTCTTC. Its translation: CASSQQAGSYGGQFF.

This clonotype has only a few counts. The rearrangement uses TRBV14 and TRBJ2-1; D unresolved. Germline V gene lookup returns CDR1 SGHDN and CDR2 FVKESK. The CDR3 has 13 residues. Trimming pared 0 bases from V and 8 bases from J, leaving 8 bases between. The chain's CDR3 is CASSQDLKDEQFF. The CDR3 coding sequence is TGTGCCAGCAGCCAAGATCTAAAGGATGAGCAGTTCTTC.

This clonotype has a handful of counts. The CDR3 here is CASSAALGQGIQGQYF. The DNA for the CDR3 is TGTGCCAGCAGCGCCGCCCTCGGACAGGGGATTCAAGGGCAGTACTTC. This chain joins TRBV7-8 and TRBJ2-7; TRBD1 aligns across 9 bases. The V segment lost 5 bases and the J segment 9 bases; nucleotides outside the gene matches: 17. The germline V gene has CDR1 SGHVS and CDR2 FQNEAQ. The CDR3 length is 16 residues.

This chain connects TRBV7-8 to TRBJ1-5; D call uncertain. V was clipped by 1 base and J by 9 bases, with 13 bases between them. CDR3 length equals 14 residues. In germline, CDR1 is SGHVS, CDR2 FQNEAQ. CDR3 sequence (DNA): TGTGCCAGCAGCTTAGGGGCCAGAGTTAGGCCCCAGCATTTT. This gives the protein CASSLGARVRPQHF.